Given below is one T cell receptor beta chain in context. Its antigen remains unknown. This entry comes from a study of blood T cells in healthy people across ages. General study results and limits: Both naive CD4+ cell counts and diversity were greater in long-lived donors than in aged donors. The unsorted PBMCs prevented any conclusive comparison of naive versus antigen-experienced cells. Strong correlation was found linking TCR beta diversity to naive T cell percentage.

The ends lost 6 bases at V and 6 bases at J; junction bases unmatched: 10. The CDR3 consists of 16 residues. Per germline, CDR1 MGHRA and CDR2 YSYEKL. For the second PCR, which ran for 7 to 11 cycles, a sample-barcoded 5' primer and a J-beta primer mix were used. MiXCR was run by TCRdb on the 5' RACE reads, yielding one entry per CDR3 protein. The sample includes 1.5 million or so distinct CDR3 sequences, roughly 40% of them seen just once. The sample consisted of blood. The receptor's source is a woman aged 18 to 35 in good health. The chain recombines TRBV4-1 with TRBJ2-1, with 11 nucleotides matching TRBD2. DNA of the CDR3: TGCGCCAGCAGTCCGGAACCGGGACTAGCGGTCAATGAGCAGTTCTTC. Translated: CASSPEPGLAVNEQFF.